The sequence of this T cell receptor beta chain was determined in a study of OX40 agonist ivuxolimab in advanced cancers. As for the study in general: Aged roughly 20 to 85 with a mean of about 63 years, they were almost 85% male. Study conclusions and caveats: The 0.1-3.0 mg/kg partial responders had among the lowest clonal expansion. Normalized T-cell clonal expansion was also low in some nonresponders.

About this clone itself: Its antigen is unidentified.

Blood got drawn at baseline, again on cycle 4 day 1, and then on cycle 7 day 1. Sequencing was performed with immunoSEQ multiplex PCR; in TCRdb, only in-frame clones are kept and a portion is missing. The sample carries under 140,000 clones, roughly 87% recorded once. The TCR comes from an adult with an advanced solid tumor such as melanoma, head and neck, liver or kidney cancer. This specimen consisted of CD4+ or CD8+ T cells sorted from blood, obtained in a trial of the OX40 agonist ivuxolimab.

The CDR3 sequence: CASSGTSGSTDTQYF. The CDR3 DNA reads TGCGCCAGCTCCGGGACTAGCGGATCCACAGATACGCAGTATTTT. This chain links TRBV10-2 with TRBJ2-3; 11 nucleotides align to TRBD2. There are 15 residues in the CDR3. J gave up 2 bases and V 8 bases, and 6 bases lay outside the gene matches. In germline, CDR1 is WSHSY, CDR2 SAAADI.